These 10 T cell receptor beta chains share one sample of origin, sequenced in a study of cytomegalovirus exposure and HLA in healthy donors. 60 Vbeta and 13 Jbeta primers were used in PCR. The table came from immunoSEQ multiplex PCR; TCRdb's copy has only in-frame clones and leaves some out. Of around 86,000 clones listed, 70% to 85% are singletons. The sequencing input was PBMCs. The source is a man in his fifties in good health and CMV-seropositive.

This clone has just one count. V gene TRBV5-1 combines with J gene TRBJ1-1; TRBD1 is a possible D gene (6 bases). The CDR3 runs 15 residues. The V and J ends lost 4 bases and 3 bases respectively, with 16 bases between them. The germline V gene encodes CDR1 SGHRS and CDR2 YFSETQ. The CDR3 DNA reads TGCGCCAGCAGCGCCGGACAGCTAGGACACACTGAAGCTTTCTTT. Its translation is CASSAGQLGHTEAFF.

The rearrangement links TRBV7-9 to TRBJ1-2, with D perhaps TRBD1 (5 bases). This CDR3 has 13 residues. The V end was cut by 6 bases, the J end by 5 bases, with 13 bases between. The germline gives CDR1 SEHNR, CDR2 FQNEAQ (reference sequence). The CDR3 DNA sequence: TGTGCCAGCAGATACGGACAAGCGTATGGCTACACCTTC. Its translation is CASRYGQAYGYTF.

In its sample, this clone was seen once. The chain couples TRBV30 to TRBJ1-6; possibly TRBD1 for D (5 bases). The V end was cut by 1 base, the J end by 9 bases, with 10 bases between. Germline V lookup: CDR1 GTSNPN, CDR2 SVGIG (reference sequence). The CDR3 contains 13 residues. CDR3: CAWSGQILSPLHF. The CDR3 DNA sequence: TGTGCCTGGAGTGGACAGATACTTTCACCCCTCCACTTT.

The rearrangement joins TRBV9 to TRBJ1-2; tentatively, D is TRBD1 (6 bases). The V end was cut by 0 bases, the J end by 4 bases, with 13 bases between. The CDR3 contains 15 residues. The germline gives CDR1 SGDLS, CDR2 YYNGEE. The CDR3 here is CASSVVDSFTYGYTF. CDR3 in DNA: TGTGCCAGCAGCGTAGTGGACAGTTTTACCTATGGCTACACCTTC.

The chain has TRBV30 and TRBJ2-1, with TRBD2 identical over 8 bases. The CDR3 has 14 amino acids. Germline V gives CDR1 GTSNPN, CDR2 SVGIG (reference sequence). The J segment lost 2 bases and the V segment lost 4 bases, leaving 4 bases of the junction unmatched. The CDR3 region has the DNA TGTGCCTGGAATGCAGCGGGGGCCTACAATGAGCAGTTCTTC. Translated: CAWNAAGAYNEQFF.

This chain joins TRBV9 and TRBJ2-3; 10 bases match TRBD1. CDR1 and CDR2 (germline): SGDLS, YYNGEE. CDR3 length equals 15 residues. Germline trimming cut 7 bases from V and 5 bases from J; bases unmatched to any gene: 10. The CDR3: CASGRQGALIDTQYF. CDR3 in DNA: TGTGCCAGCGGAAGACAGGGGGCCCTAATAGATACGCAGTATTTT.

As to this clone: The sample has other DNA sequences that encode this CDR3 too. The chain joins TRBV9 to TRBJ1-1, with D tentatively TRBD1 (6 bases). The V gene's germline CDR1 is SGDLS and CDR2 YYNGEE. This CDR3 contains 14 residues. Trimming removed 4 bases at V and 1 base at J, with 11 bases between. The chain's CDR3 is CASSPGDQNTEAFF. CDR3 bases: TGTGCCAGCAGCCCAGGGGACCAGAACACTGAAGCTTTCTTT.

The chain is built from TRBV28 and TRBJ2-1, with 11 positions matching TRBD2. J was trimmed by 9 bases and V by 7 bases; bases with no gene match: 14. There are 16 residues in the CDR3. The germline V gene has CDR1 MDHEN and CDR2 SYDVKM. CDR3 in amino acids: CASILLSTSGISEQFF. CDR3 coding DNA: TGTGCCAGCATCCTCCTTTCGACTAGCGGGATTAGTGAGCAGTTCTTC.

This clone was observed a few times. The J gene is TRBJ2-7, the V gene TRBV7-2; weak D call: TRBD1 (6 bases). CDR3 length: 16 amino acids. Trimming took off 2 bases at V and 0 bases at J, with 14 bases between the two ends. Germline V gene lookup returns CDR1 SGHTA and CDR2 FQGNSA. The CDR3: CASSLQTGSFSYEQYF. The CDR3 nucleotides read TGTGCCAGCAGCTTACAGACAGGATCCTTCTCCTACGAGCAGTACTTC.

The genes are TRBV2 and TRBJ1-6, with no clear D. The CDR3 consists of 13 residues. Trimming shortened V by 7 bases and J by 7 bases, and 11 bases separated the two germline ends. Germline V gene lookup returns CDR1 SNHLY and CDR2 FYNNEI. The CDR3 sequence: CASIAASNSPLHF. The CDR3 DNA is TGTGCCAGCATAGCAGCGTCAAATTCACCCCTCCACTTT.